This passage covers 12 T cell receptor beta chains from one sample sequenced in a study of T cell clonotyping in hematopoietic cell transplantation. Measured with immunoSEQ multiplex PCR; TCRdb has only the in-frame clones, and not every one. The table includes about 16,000 clones, 71% detected once. Specimen: peripheral blood mononuclear cells. Receptors originate from a woman in her fifties or sixties in good health. Some clones in this sample may be carry-over from other donors' samples.

This chain uses TRBV7-6 with TRBJ2-3, with 7 bases fitting TRBD2. This CDR3 has 16 amino acids. Germline CDR1 is SGHVS and CDR2 is FNYEAQ. V was clipped by 5 bases and J by 2 bases; unmatched bases: 10. In DNA form, the CDR3 reads TGTGCCAGCAGCGATGAGAGCGGGGCCCTCACAGATACGCAGTATTTT. As protein: CASSDESGALTDTQYF.

This chain joins TRBV12-5 and TRBJ2-3; 16 nucleotides match TRBD2. Germline assignment: CDR1 LGHNT and CDR2 FRNRAP. The V segment lost 6 bases and the J segment 4 bases; nucleotides outside the gene matches: 4. This CDR3 has 16 amino acids. CDR3 nucleotide sequence: TGTGCTAGTGGCCCAGGGACTAGCGGGGGGGCAGATACGCAGTATTTT. Its translation is CASGPGTSGGADTQYF.

The rearrangement uses TRBV15 and TRBJ2-1; 9 nucleotides match TRBD1. This CDR3 comprises 15 residues. V trimming: 5 bases; J trimming: 5 bases; junction bases outside the gene matches: 7. The germline V gene encodes CDR1 LNHNV and CDR2 YYDKDF (reference sequence). The CDR3 DNA reads TGTGCCACCAGCCGAGTAAGACAGGGGGACAATGAGCAGTTCTTC. Translating gives CATSRVRQGDNEQFF.

The gene calls are TRBV7-9 and TRBJ1-3, with TRBD1 matching 8 bases. J lost 4 bases, V lost 5 bases, and 7 bases had no gene match. The length of the CDR3 is 15 residues. Per germline, CDR1 SEHNR and CDR2 FQNEAQ (reference sequence). As DNA, the CDR3 is TGTGCCAGCAGCCTAGGGACAGGTGGAGGAAACACCATATATTTT. Translation: CASSLGTGGGNTIYF.

The V call is TRBV11-1, the J call TRBJ2-5, with 9 bases fitting TRBD1. CDR3 length equals 13 residues. V shed 6 bases and J 5 bases; nucleotides not matched to a gene: 4. The germline V gene has CDR1 SGHAT and CDR2 FQDESV (reference sequence). The CDR3, as DNA: TGTGCCAGCAGTACAGGGGGCTGGGAGACCCAGTACTTC. Its protein product is CASSTGGWETQYF.

This rearrangement joins TRBV7-3 to TRBJ2-7; 7 bases agree with TRBD1. Germline V gene lookup returns CDR1 SGHTA and CDR2 FQGTGA. Trimming removed 5 bases from V and 0 bases from J; junction bases left unmatched: 4. The CDR3 length is 14 residues. CDR3 bases: TGTGCCAGCAGCCCCACAGGGGCCTCCTACGAGCAGTACTTC. It translates to CASSPTGASYEQYF.

This clone was found once. The J gene is TRBJ2-7, the V gene TRBV5-6; D not resolved. The CDR3 runs to 14 residues. V lost 0 bases and J lost 0, with 7 bases in between. Germline V gives CDR1 SGHDT, CDR2 YYEEEE. The CDR3 sequence is CASSLEVTSYEQYF. The DNA for the CDR3 is TGTGCCAGCAGCTTGGAAGTGACCTCCTACGAGCAGTACTTC.

This chain joins TRBV5-1 and TRBJ1-5; 7 nucleotides line up with TRBD1. CDR3 length: 18 residues. The V segment lost 10 bases and the J segment 0 bases; nucleotides outside the gene matches: 19. Germline values: CDR1 SGHRS, CDR2 YFSETQ. CDR3 nucleotide sequence: TGCGCCGATTCGCGGACGTCGGGACAGACATATAGCAATCAGCCCCAGCATTTT. This codes for CADSRTSGQTYSNQPQHF.

The chain is built from TRBV6-4 and TRBJ1-6; no firm D call. CDR1 and CDR2 (germline): MRHNA, SNTAGT. V was shortened by 3 bases and J by 6 bases, with 6 bases between the two germline ends. The CDR3 is made up of 13 amino acids. The CDR3 region has the DNA TGTGCCAGCAGTGAACACGGTAATTCACCCCTCCACTTT. This sequence encodes CASSEHGNSPLHF.

This rearrangement joins TRBV30 to TRBJ1-4, with a possible D match to TRBD1 (5 bases). V lost 5 bases, J lost 7 bases, and 17 bases lay in between. CDR3 length: 14 amino acids. Germline CDR1 reads GTSNPN; CDR2 reads SVGIG (reference sequence). CDR3 nucleotides: TGTGCCTGGGACAAGGGGAGTTCGGTTGAAAAACTGTTTTTT. Its translation is CAWDKGSSVEKLFF.

This rearrangement joins TRBV5-6 to TRBJ2-7, with D maybe TRBD2 (6 bases). The CDR3 has 15 amino acids. Trimming pared 2 bases from V and 2 bases from J, leaving 14 bases between. Germline loops: CDR1 SGHDT, CDR2 YYEEEE. Here the CDR3 reads CASSFRGRRTYEQYF. Written as DNA, the CDR3 is TGTGCCAGCAGCTTTCGGGGGAGGAGAACCTACGAGCAGTACTTC.

CDR3 loop: CASSSLLGLTEAFF. As DNA, the CDR3 is TGTGCCAGCTCGAGTTTGTTAGGGTTGACCGAAGCTTTCTTT. The chain employs TRBV27 and TRBJ1-1; D ambiguous. Looked up from germline, CDR1 is MNHEY and CDR2 is SMNVEV (reference sequence). The CDR3 totals 14 residues. V was cut by 8 bases and J by 8 bases, with 21 bases left in between.